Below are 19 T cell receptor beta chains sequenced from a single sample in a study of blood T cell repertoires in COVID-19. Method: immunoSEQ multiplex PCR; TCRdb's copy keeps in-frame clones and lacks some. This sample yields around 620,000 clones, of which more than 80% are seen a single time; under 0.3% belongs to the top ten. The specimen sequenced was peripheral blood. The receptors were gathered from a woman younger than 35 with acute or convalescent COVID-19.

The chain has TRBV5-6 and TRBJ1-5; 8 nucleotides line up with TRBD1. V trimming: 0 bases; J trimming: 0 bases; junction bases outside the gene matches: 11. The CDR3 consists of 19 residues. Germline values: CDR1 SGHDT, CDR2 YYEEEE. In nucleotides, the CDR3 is TGTGCCAGCAGCTTGGTTAGGGGACAGGACCTCTATAGCAATCAGCCCCAGCATTTT. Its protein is CASSLVRGQDLYSNQPQHF.

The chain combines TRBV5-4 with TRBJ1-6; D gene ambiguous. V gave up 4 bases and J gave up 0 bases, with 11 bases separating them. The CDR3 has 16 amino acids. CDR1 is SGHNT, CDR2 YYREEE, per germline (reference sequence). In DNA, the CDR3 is TGTGCCAGCAGCCCAGACCGGAGCTCCTATAATTCACCCCTCCACTTT. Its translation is CASSPDRSSYNSPLHF.

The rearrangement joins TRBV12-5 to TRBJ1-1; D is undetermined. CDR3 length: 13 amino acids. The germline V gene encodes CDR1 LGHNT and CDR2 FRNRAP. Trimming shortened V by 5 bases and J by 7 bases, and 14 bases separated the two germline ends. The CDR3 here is CASGPHRENEAFF. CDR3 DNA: TGTGCTAGTGGTCCCCACCGGGAAAATGAAGCTTTCTTT. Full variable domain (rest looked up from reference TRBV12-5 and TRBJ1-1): DARVTQTPRHKVTEMGQEVTMRCQPILGHNTVFWYRQTMMQGLELLAYFRNRAPLDDSGMPKDRFSAEMPDATLATLKIQPSEPRDSAVYFCASGPHRENEAFFGQGTRLTVV.

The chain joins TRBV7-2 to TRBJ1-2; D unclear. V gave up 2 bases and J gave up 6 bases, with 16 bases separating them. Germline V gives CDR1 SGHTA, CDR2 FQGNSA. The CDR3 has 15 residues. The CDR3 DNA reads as TGTGCCAGCAGCTTACCGTCCCGAGCCCCGAATGGCTACACCTTC. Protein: CASSLPSRAPNGYTF.

The CDR3 loop reads CASSPGTGLTGELFF. CDR3 DNA: TGTGCCAGCAGCCCCGGGACAGGCCTCACCGGGGAGCTGTTTTTT. The rearrangement uses TRBV6-5 and TRBJ2-2; 8 nucleotides agree with TRBD1. The CDR3 extends over 15 amino acids. J was trimmed by 4 bases and V by 6 bases; bases with no gene match: 7. CDR1 MNHEY and CDR2 SVGAGI come from the germline V gene.

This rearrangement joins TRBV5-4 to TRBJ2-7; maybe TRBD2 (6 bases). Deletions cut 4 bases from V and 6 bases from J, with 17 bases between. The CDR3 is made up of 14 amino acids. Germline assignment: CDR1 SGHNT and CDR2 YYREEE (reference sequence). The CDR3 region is CASSTSPLSGEQYF. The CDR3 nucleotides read TGTGCCAGCAGCACCTCCCCCCTTAGCGGCGAGCAGTACTTC.

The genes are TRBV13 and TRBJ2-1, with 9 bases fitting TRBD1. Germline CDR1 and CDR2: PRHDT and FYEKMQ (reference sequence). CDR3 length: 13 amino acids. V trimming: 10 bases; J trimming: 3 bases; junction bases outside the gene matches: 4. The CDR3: CATPGQGYNEQFF. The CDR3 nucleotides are TGTGCCACCCCGGGACAGGGCTACAATGAGCAGTTCTTC.

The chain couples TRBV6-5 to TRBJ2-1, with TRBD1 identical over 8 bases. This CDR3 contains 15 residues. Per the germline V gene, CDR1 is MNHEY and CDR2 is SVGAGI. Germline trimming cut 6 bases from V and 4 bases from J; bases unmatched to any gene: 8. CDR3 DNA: TGTGCCAGCAGCGCCGGGACAGGTAGATACAATGAGCAGTTCTTC. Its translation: CASSAGTGRYNEQFF.

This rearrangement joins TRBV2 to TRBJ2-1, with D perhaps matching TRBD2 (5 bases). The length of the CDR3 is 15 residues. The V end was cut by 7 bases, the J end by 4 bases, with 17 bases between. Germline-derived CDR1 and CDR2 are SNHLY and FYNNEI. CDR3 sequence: CASTWEQFRYNEQFF. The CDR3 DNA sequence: TGTGCCAGCACCTGGGAGCAATTCCGGTACAATGAGCAGTTCTTC.

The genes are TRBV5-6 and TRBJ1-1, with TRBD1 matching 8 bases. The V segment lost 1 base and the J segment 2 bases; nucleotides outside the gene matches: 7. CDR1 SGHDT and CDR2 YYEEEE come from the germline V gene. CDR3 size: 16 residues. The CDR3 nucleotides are TGTGCCAGCAGCTTGAGGGTTACAGGGGGAAACACTGAAGCTTTCTTT. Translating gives CASSLRVTGGNTEAFF.

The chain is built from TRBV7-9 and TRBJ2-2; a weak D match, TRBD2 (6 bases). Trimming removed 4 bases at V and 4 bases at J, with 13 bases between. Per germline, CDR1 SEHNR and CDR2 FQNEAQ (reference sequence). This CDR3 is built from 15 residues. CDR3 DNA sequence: TGTGCCAGCAGCTACCGGGACGGGGGCACCGGGGAGCTGTTTTTT. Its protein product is CASSYRDGGTGELFF.

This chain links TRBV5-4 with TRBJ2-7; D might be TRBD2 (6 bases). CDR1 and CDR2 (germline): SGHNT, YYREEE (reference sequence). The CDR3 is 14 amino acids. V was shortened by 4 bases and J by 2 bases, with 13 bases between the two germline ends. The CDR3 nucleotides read TGTGCCAGCAGCGGACCGGGGGAGGCCTACGAGCAGTACTTC. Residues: CASSGPGEAYEQYF. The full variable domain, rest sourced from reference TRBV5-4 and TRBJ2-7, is ETGVTQSPTHLIKTRGQQVTLRCSSQSGHNTVSWYQQALGQGPQFIFQYYREEENGRGNFPPRFSGLQFPNYSSELNVNALELDDSALYLCASSGPGEAYEQYFGPGTRLTVT.

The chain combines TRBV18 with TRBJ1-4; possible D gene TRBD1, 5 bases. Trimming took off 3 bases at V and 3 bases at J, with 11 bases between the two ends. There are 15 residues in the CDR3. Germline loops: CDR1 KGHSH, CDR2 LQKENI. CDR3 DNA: TGTGCCAGCTCACCGGCGGGGCTCGCTAATGAAAAACTGTTTTTT. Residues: CASSPAGLANEKLFF.

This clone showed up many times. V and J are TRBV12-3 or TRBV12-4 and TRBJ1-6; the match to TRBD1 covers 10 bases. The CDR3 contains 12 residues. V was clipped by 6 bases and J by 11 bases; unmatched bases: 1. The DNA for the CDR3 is TGTGCCAGCAGGGACAGGGGGGCACCCCTCCACTTT. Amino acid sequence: CASRDRGAPLHF.

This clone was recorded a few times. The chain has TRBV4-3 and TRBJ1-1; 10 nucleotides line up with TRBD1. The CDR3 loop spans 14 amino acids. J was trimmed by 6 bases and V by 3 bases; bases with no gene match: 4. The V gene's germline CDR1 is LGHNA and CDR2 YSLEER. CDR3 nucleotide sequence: TGCGCCAGCAGCCAGGGGACAGGGGATGCTGAAGCTTTCTTT. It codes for CASSQGTGDAEAFF.

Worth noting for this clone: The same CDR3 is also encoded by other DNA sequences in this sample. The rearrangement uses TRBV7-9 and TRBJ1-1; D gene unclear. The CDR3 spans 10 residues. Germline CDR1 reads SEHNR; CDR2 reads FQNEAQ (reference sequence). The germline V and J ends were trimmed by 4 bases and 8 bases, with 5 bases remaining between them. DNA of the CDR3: TGTGCCAGCAGCTCCCTAGAAGCTTTCTTT. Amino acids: CASSSLEAFF.

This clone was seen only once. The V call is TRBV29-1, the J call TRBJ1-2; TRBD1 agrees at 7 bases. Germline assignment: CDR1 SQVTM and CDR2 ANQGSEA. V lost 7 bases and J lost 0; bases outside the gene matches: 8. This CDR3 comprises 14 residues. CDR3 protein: CSAWDSTTNYGYTF. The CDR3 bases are TGCAGCGCTTGGGACAGCACAACTAACTATGGCTACACCTTC.

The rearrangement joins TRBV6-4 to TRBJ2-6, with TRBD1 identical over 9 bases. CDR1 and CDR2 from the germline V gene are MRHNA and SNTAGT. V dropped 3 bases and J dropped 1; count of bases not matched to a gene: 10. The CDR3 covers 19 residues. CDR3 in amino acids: CASSDPGTGRGSGANVLTF. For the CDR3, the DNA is TGTGCCAGCAGTGATCCCGGGACAGGGCGCGGATCTGGGGCCAACGTCCTGACTTTC.

The CDR3 bases are TGCGCCAGCAGGACAGAGCTACCCTACGAGCAGTACTTC. It specifies CASRTELPYEQYF. The chain combines TRBV5-1 with TRBJ2-7; TRBD1 is a possible D gene (5 bases). The CDR3 consists of 13 residues. The germline V gene has CDR1 SGHRS and CDR2 YFSETQ. V was cut by 5 bases and J by 2 bases, with 11 bases left in between.